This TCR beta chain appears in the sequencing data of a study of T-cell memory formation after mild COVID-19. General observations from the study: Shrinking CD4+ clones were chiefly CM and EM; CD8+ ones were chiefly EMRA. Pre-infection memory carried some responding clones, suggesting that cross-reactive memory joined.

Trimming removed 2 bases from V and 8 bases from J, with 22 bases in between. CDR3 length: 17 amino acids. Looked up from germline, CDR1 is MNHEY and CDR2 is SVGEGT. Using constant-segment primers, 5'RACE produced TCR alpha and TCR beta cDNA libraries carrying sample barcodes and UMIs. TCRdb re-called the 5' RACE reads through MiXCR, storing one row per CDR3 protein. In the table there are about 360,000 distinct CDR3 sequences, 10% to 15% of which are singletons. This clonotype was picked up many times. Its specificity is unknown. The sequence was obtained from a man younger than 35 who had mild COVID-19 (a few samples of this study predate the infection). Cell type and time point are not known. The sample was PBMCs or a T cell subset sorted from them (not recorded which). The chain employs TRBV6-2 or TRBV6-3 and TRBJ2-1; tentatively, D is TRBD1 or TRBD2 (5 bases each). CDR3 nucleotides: TGTGCCAGCAGTTACCCCCCCGGGGCCTACCAAAGGGATGAGCAGTTCTTC. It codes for CASSYPPGAYQRDEQFF.